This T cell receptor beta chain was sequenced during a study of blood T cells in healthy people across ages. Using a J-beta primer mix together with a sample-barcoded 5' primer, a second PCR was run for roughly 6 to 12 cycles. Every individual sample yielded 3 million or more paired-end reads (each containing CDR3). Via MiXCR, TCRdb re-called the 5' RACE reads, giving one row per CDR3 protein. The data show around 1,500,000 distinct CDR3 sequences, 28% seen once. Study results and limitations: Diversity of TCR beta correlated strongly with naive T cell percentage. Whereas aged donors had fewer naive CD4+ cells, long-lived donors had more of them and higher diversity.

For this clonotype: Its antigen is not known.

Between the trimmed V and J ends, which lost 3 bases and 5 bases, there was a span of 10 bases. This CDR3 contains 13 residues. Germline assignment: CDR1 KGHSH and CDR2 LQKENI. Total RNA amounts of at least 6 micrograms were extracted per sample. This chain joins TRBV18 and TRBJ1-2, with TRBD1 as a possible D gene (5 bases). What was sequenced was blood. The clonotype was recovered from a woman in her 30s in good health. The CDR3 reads CASSPPTVYGYTF. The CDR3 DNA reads TGTGCCAGCTCACCCCCGACAGTTTATGGCTACACCTTC.